These T cell receptor beta chains were read from a single sample in a study of Graves' ophthalmopathy and Graves' hyperthyroidism. TCRdb re-called the multiplex PCR reads through MiXCR, storing one row per CDR3 protein. The sample shows around 470,000 distinct CDR3 sequences, around an eighth of them seen only once. The sequencing input was blood. These receptors were obtained from a woman younger than 45 with Graves' ophthalmopathy. The CDR3 runs from the conserved cysteine through the conserved F or W. The D gene is left open where the match is weak. A row's size may be missing; if present it is once, few, many or a size class.

J gene | D gene | clone size | V gene | CDR3 protein | CDR3 DNA
TRBJ1-6 | - | few | TRBV6-2/TRBV6-3 | CASSPRTLSSYNSPLHF | TGCGCCAGCAGTCCGCGGACACTGAGCTCCTATAATTCACCCCTCCACTTT
TRBJ1-2 | - | few | TRBV20-1 | CSLEGRTYGYTF | TGCAGTTTAGAAGGGAGAACGTATGGCTACACCTTC
TRBJ2-7 | TRBD1 | many | TRBV13 | CASSSGQGVQYF | TGTGCCAGCAGCTCAGGACAGGGGGTGCAGTACTTC
TRBJ1-3 | - | many | TRBV6-1 | CASRERGFGNTIYF | TGTGCCAGCAGAGAGAGAGGATTCGGAAACACCATATATTTT
TRBJ1-1 | TRBD1 | many | TRBV12-3/TRBV12-4 | CASSLTGRSEAFF | TGTGCCAGCAGTCTGACAGGGCGGAGTGAAGCTTTCTTT
TRBJ2-2 | TRBD2 | - | TRBV30 | CAWRAGEVTGELFF | TGTGCCTGGAGGGCGGGAGAGGTGACCGGGGAGCTGTTTTTT
TRBJ2-5 | TRBD2 | many | TRBV7-8 | CASSLGTSGEQETQYF | TGTGCCAGCAGCTTAGGGACTAGCGGAGAGCAAGAGACCCAGTACTTC
TRBJ1-5 | TRBD1 | many | TRBV9 | CASSVGTGGQPQHF | TGTGCCAGCAGCGTCGGGACAGGGGGCCAGCCCCAGCATTTT
TRBJ2-4 | - | many | TRBV28 | CASSFDVAKNIKYF | TGTGCCAGCAGTTTCGATGTAGCCAAAAACATTAAGTACTTC
TRBJ2-5 | - | few | TRBV13 | CASSFIAASKMTETQYF | TGTGCCAGCAGCTTTATAGCAGCTAGCAAGATGACAGAGACCCAGTACTTC
TRBJ2-2 | - | few | TRBV6-2/TRBV6-3 | CASNRAANTGELFF | TGTGCCAGCAACAGGGCCGCGAACACCGGGGAGCTGTTTTTT
TRBJ1-6 | TRBD1 | many | TRBV20-1 | CSARGQGNSPLHF | TGCAGTGCTAGAGGACAGGGGAATTCACCCCTCCACTTT
TRBJ2-7 | - | - | TRBV5-1 | CASSLGGPADEQYF | TGCGCCAGCAGCTTAGGGGGGCCCGCTGACGAGCAGTACTTC
TRBJ1-2 | - | many | TRBV30 | CAWSRTETTLYNYGYTF | TGTGCCTGGAGTAGGACTGAAACAACCCTCTATAACTATGGCTACACCTTC
TRBJ1-2 | - | many | TRBV29-1 | CSPSRMDYGYTF | TGCAGCCCAAGTAGGATGGACTATGGCTACACCTTC
TRBJ2-7 | - | many | TRBV12-3/TRBV12-4 | CASTRDWDSYEQYF | TGTGCCAGCACCCGGGACTGGGACTCCTACGAGCAGTACTTC
TRBJ2-1 | - | many | TRBV24-1 | CATSDFGSPYNEQFF | TGTGCCACCAGTGATTTTGGTAGCCCTTACAATGAGCAGTTCTTC
TRBJ1-5 | - | many | TRBV28 | CASSLITGQNQPQHF | TGTGCCAGCAGTTTAATAACAGGGCAGAATCAGCCCCAGCATTTT
TRBJ2-7 | TRBD1 | - | TRBV2 | CASRDRDRDEQYF | TGTGCCAGCAGGGACAGGGACAGGGACGAGCAGTACTTC
TRBJ1-1 | - | many | TRBV2 | CARGGTGTDTEAFF | TGTGCCAGGGGGGGCACAGGGACGGACACTGAAGCTTTCTTT
TRBJ1-5 | TRBD1 | many | TRBV6-4 | CASSPTARGQSNQPQHF | TGTGCCAGCAGCCCAACTGCCAGGGGGCAGAGCAATCAGCCCCAGCATTTT
TRBJ2-7 | TRBD1 | - | TRBV5-1 | CASSFDGTETYEQYF | TGCGCCAGCAGCTTTGACGGGACAGAGACCTACGAGCAGTACTTC
TRBJ1-1 | TRBD1 | many | TRBV6-5 | CASSYLIQGPKNTEAFF | TGTGCCAGCAGTTACCTGATACAGGGGCCGAAGAACACTGAAGCTTTCTTT
TRBJ2-5 | - | many | TRBV29-1 | CSVVGNRETQYF | TGCAGCGTTGTTGGGAATAGGGAGACCCAGTACTTC
TRBJ1-1 | TRBD1 | many | TRBV19 | CASSFATGGGTEAFF | TGTGCCAGTAGCTTTGCTACAGGGGGAGGGACTGAAGCTTTCTTT
TRBJ2-5 | - | many | TRBV5-1 | CASSRGPYQETQYF | TGCGCCAGCAGCCGTGGACCGTACCAAGAGACCCAGTACTTC
TRBJ1-5 | TRBD1 | many | TRBV20-1 | CSARNPPGTGVLHNQPQHF | TGCAGTGCCCGAAACCCCCCCGGGACAGGGGTCCTTCACAATCAGCCCCAGCATTTT
TRBJ2-5 | TRBD2 | few | TRBV20-1 | CSARDFLAATQETQYF | TGCAGTGCTAGAGATTTCCTAGCGGCCACCCAAGAGACCCAGTACTTC
TRBJ1-1 | - | - | TRBV28 | CASSPHSVHTEAFF | TGTGCCAGCAGTCCACACTCGGTCCACACTGAAGCTTTCTTT
TRBJ2-7 | - | many | TRBV7-2 | CASSLAARGSYEQYF | TGTGCCAGCAGCTTAGCTGCCCGGGGGTCCTACGAGCAGTACTTC
TRBJ1-2 | - | few | TRBV7-2 | CASSLGTDSPYGYTF | TGTGCCAGCAGCTTAGGGACAGACAGTCCCTATGGCTACACCTTC
TRBJ1-2 | - | - | TRBV6-5 | CASSYPGDPYGYTF | TGTGCCAGCAGTTACCCAGGGGACCCCTATGGCTACACCTTC
TRBJ1-5 | - | - | TRBV19 | CASSKWTGGTGNQPQHF | TGTGCCAGTAGTAAGTGGACCGGTGGGACGGGCAATCAGCCCCAGCATTTT
TRBJ1-1 | - | many | TRBV18 | CASSPPSRNTEAFF | TGTGCCAGCTCACCACCTTCACGGAACACTGAAGCTTTCTTT
TRBJ1-1 | - | - | TRBV2 | CASTMDRRAFF | TGTGCCAGCACCATGGACCGGAGGGCTTTCTTT
TRBJ1-2 | - | - | TRBV6-1 | CASRIRHRADSYGYTF | TGTGCCAGCAGAATCCGTCACAGGGCGGACAGCTATGGCTACACCTTC
TRBJ2-7 | TRBD2 | many | TRBV28 | CASSSGLAPTYEQYF | TGTGCCAGCAGTTCCGGACTAGCGCCTACCTACGAGCAGTACTTC
TRBJ2-2 | TRBD2 | many | TRBV6-5 | CASSYSLAGGRTGELFF | TGTGCCAGCAGTTACTCACTAGCGGGGGGGCGCACCGGGGAGCTGTTTTTT
TRBJ2-4 | TRBD2 | many | TRBV6-5 | CASRGGGKGKNIQYF | TGTGCCAGCCGGGGGGGGGGCAAAGGAAAAAACATTCAGTACTTC
TRBJ1-2 | - | many | TRBV19 | CATTGGFDYGYTF | TGTGCCACTACCGGGGGGTTCGATTATGGCTACACCTTC
TRBJ2-5 | TRBD1 | many | TRBV6-2/TRBV6-3 | CASSPPLWTGPETQYF | TGTGCCAGCAGTCCACCCCTCTGGACAGGGCCAGAGACCCAGTACTTC
TRBJ1-2 | - | many | TRBV27 | CASRAGPGEPSGYTF | TGTGCCAGCAGAGCGGGCCCGGGGGAGCCTTCTGGCTACACCTTC
TRBJ2-7 | - | - | TRBV4-1 | CASSQMGLAEQYF | TGCGCCAGCAGCCAAATGGGTCTGGCAGAGCAGTACTTC
TRBJ1-6 | TRBD1 | many | TRBV6-5 | CASRQGQGSPLHF | TGTGCCAGCAGACAGGGACAGGGATCACCCCTCCACTTT
TRBJ1-1 | - | - | TRBV12-3/TRBV12-4 | CASSLSRGRSNTEAFF | TGTGCCAGCAGTTTATCTCGGGGACGCTCGAACACTGAAGCTTTCTTT
TRBJ1-3 | - | many | TRBV7-2 | CASSFIRGDTIYF | TGTGCCAGCAGCTTTATTAGAGGCGACACCATATATTTT
TRBJ1-5 | - | - | TRBV7-9 | CASSLTGLPQHF | TGTGCCAGCAGCTTGACCGGGCTACCCCAGCATTTT
TRBJ1-2 | TRBD1 | many | TRBV27 | CASSYNPRQGANYGYTF | TGTGCCAGCAGTTACAACCCCCGACAGGGAGCTAACTATGGCTACACCTTC
TRBJ1-5 | - | - | TRBV12-3/TRBV12-4 | CASSPDSWTSNQPQHF | TGTGCCAGCAGCCCGGACAGCTGGACTAGCAATCAGCCCCAGCATTTT
TRBJ2-7 | - | few | TRBV12-5 | CASGSPSPFPQQYF | TGTGCTAGTGGTTCGCCCTCACCTTTTCCGCAGCAGTACTTC
TRBJ1-5 | TRBD1 | many | TRBV12-3/TRBV12-4 | CASSPGQGHQPQHF | TGTGCCAGCAGCCCGGGACAGGGCCATCAGCCCCAGCATTTT
TRBJ2-5 | TRBD1 | once | TRBV2 | CASGGQVKKTQYF | TGTGCCAGCGGGGGACAGGTGAAGAAGACCCAGTACTTC
TRBJ1-1 | - | many | TRBV30 | CAWSKLGTTEAFF | TGTGCCTGGAGTAAACTGGGGACCACTGAAGCTTTCTTT
TRBJ1-2 | TRBD1 | many | TRBV3-1 | CASSQEGQGARGYTF | TGTGCCAGCAGCCAAGAGGGCCAGGGGGCCAGGGGCTACACCTTC
TRBJ2-7 | TRBD1 | many | TRBV6-1 | CASTARQGSKRDEQYF | TGTGCCAGCACTGCCAGACAGGGAAGCAAACGGGACGAGCAGTACTTC
TRBJ1-5 | - | many | TRBV20-1 | CSASWGGGNQPQHF | TGCAGTGCTAGTTGGGGAGGGGGCAATCAGCCCCAGCATTTT
TRBJ2-7 | TRBD2 | - | TRBV20-1 | CSALTSGSTYEQYF | TGCAGTGCCTTAACTAGCGGGAGTACCTACGAGCAGTACTTC
TRBJ1-6 | - | many | TRBV5-1 | CASSLGQSNSPLHF | TGCGCCAGCAGCCTAGGACAATCGAATTCACCCCTCCACTTT